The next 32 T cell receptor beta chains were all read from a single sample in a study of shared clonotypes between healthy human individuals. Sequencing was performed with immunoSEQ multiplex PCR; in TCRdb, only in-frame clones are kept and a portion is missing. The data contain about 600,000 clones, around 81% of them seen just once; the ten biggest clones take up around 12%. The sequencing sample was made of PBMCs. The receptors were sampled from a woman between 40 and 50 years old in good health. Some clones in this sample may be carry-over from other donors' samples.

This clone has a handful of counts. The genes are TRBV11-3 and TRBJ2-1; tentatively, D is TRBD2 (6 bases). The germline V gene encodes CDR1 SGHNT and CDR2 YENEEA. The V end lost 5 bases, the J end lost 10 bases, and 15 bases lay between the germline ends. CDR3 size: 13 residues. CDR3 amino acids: CASSRDSLGEQFF. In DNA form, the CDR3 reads TGTGCCAGCAGCCGGGACTCCCTCGGAGAGCAGTTCTTC. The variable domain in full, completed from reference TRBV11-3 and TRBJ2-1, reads EAGVVQSPRYKIIEKKQPVAFWCNPISGHNTLYWYLQNLGQGPELLIRYENEEAVDDSQLPKDRFSAERLKGVDSTLKIQPAELGDSAVYLCASSRDSLGEQFFGPGTRLTVL.

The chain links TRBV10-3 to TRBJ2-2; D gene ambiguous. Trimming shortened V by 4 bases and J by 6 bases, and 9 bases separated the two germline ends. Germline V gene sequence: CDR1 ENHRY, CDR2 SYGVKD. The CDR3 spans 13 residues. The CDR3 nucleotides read TGTGCCATCAGTGCCATTCAGGCCGGGGAGCTGTTTTTT. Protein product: CAISAIQAGELFF.

Here the CDR3 reads CASSLDGEEGAFF. The CDR3 DNA follows: TGTGCCAGCAGCTTAGATGGAGAAGAGGGAGCTTTCTTT. The chain uses TRBV11-3 and TRBJ1-1; no definite D call. V was trimmed by 0 bases and J by 10 bases, leaving 12 bases between them. Germline-derived CDR1 and CDR2 are SGHNT and YENEEA. The CDR3 extends over 13 amino acids.

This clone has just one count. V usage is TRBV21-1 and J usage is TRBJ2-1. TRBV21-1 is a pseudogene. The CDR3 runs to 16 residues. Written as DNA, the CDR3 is TGTGCCAGCAGCAACTTGGTGATAATCACCTACAATGAGCAGTTCTTC. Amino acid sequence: CASSNLVIITYNEQFF.

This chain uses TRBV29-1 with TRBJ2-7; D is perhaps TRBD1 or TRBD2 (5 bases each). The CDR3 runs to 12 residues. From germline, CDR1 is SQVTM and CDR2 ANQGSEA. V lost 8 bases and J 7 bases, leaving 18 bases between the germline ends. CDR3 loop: CSHVSAWGEQYF. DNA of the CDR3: TGCAGCCACGTATCTGCCTGGGGGGAGCAGTACTTC.

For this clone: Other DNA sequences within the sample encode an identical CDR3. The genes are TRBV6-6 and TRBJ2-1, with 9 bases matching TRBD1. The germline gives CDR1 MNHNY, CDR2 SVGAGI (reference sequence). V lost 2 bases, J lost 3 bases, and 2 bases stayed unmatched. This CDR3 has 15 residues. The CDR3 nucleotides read TGTGCCAGCAGTTACGGGACAGGGAACTACAATGAGCAGTTCTTC. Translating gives CASSYGTGNYNEQFF.

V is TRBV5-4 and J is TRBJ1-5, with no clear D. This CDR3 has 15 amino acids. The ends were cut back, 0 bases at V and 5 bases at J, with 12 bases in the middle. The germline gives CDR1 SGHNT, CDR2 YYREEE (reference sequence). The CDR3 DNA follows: TGTGCCAGCAGCTTGGCGGAAAGAGAGGATCAGCCCCAGCATTTT. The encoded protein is CASSLAEREDQPQHF.

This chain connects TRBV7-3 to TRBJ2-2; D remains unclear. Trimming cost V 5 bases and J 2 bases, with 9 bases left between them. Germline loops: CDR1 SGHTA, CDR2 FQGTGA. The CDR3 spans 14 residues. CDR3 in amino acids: CASSLGFNTGELFF. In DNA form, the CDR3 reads TGTGCCAGCAGCCTCGGTTTTAACACCGGGGAGCTGTTTTTT.

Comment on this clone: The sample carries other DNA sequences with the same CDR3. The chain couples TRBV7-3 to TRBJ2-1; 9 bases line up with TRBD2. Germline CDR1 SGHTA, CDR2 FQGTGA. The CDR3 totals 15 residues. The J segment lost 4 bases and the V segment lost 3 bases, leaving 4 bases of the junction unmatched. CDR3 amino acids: CASSLTSGTYNEQFF. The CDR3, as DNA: TGTGCCAGCAGCTTGACTAGCGGAACTTACAATGAGCAGTTCTTC.

The CDR3 region has the DNA TGCAGCGTTACGACAGGGAGCTCCTACAATGAGCAGTTCTTC. It is translated as CSVTTGSSYNEQFF. The chain is built from TRBV29-1 and TRBJ2-1; 7 positions agree with TRBD1. V lost 5 bases, J lost 0 bases, and 4 bases stayed unmatched. Germline CDR1 is SQVTM and CDR2 is ANQGSEA. The CDR3 totals 14 residues.

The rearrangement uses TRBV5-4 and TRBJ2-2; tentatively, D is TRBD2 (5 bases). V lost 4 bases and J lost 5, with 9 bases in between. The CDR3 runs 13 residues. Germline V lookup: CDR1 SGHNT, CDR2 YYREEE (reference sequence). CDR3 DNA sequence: TGTGCCAGCAGCCTCGGGGAGACCGGGGAGCTGTTTTTT. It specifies CASSLGETGELFF.

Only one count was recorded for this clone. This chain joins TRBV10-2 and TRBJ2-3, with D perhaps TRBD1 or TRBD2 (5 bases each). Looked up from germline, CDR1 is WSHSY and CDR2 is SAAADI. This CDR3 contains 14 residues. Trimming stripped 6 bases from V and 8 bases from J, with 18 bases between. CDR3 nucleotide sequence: TGCGCCAGCAGGCCGGGACCCCCAGATGGTACGCAGTATTTT. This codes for CASRPGPPDGTQYF.

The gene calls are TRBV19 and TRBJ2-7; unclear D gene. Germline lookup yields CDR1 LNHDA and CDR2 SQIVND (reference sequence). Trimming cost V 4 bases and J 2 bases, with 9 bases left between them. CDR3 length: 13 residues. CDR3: CASSNSMPYEQYF. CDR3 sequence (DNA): TGTGCCAGTAGTAATAGTATGCCCTACGAGCAGTACTTC.

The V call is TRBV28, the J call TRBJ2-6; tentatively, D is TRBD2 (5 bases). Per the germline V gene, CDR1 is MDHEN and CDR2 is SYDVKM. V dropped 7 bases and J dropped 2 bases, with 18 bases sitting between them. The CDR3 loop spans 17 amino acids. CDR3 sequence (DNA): TGTGCCAGCACCTCCCTTCGCCCGGGGACTGGGGCCAACGTCCTGACTTTC. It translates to CASTSLRPGTGANVLTF.

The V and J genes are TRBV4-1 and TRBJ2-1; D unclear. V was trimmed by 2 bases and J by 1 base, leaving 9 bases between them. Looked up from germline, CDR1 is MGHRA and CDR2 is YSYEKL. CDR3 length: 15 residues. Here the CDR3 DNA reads TGCGCCAGCAGCCAAATGCCTCCTTCCTACAATGAGCAGTTCTTC. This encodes CASSQMPPSYNEQFF.

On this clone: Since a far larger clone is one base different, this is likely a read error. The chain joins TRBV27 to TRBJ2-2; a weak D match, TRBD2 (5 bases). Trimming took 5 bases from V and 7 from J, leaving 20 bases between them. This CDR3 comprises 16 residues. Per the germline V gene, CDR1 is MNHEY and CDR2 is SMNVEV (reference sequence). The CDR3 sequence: CASSTNSERGNGELFF. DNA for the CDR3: TGTGCCAGCAGTACCAATAGCGAGAGAGGGAACGGGGAGCTGTTTTTT.

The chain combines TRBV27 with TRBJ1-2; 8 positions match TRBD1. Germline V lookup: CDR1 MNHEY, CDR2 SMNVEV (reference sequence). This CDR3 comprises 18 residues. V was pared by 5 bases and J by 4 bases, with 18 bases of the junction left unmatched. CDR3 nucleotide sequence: TGTGCCAGCAGTCTTTACGCTCGCGGAACAGGGGGACCCTATGGCTACACCTTC. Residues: CASSLYARGTGGPYGYTF.

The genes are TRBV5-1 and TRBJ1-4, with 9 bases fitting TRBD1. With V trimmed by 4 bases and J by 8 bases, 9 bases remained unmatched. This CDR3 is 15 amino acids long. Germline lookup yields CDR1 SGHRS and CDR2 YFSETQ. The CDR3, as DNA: TGCGCCAGCAGCCTAACCGGGACAGGGAGCGAAAAACTGTTTTTT. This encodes CASSLTGTGSEKLFF.

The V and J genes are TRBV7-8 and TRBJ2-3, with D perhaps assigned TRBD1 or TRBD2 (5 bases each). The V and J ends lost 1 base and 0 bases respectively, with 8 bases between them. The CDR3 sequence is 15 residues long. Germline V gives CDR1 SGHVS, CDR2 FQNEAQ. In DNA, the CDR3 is TGTGCCAGCAGCTTAGGGGACCTTAGCACAGATACGCAGTATTTT. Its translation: CASSLGDLSTDTQYF.

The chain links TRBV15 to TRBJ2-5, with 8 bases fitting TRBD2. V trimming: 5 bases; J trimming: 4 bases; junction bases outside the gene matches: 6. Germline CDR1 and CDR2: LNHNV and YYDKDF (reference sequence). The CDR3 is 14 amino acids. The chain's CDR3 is CATSRQAGGETQYF. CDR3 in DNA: TGTGCCACCAGCCGGCAGGCGGGAGGAGAGACCCAGTACTTC.

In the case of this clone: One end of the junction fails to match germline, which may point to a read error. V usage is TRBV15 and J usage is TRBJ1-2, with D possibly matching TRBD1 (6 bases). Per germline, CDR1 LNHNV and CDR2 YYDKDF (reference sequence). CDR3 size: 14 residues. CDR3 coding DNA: TGTGCCACCAGCAGAGAGTTGACAGGATATGGCCACACCTTC. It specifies CATSRELTGYGHTF.

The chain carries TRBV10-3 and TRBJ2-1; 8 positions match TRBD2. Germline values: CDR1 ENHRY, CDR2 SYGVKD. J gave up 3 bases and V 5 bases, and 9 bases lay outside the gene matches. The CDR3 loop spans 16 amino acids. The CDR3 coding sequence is TGTGCCATCAGTCCCACGGAGCGGGAGATCTACAATGAGCAGTTCTTC. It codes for CAISPTEREIYNEQFF.

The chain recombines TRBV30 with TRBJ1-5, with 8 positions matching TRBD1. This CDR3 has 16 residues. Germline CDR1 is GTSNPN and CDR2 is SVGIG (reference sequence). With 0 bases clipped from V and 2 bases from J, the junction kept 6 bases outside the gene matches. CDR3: CAWSVPTTGGNQPQHF. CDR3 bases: TGTGCCTGGAGTGTACCCACGACAGGGGGCAATCAGCCCCAGCATTTT.

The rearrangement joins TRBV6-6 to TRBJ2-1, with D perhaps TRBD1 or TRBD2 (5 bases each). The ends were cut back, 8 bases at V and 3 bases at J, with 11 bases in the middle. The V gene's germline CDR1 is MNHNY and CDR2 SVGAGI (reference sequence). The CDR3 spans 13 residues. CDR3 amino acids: CASGGDGYNEQFF. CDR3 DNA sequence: TGTGCCAGCGGGGGTGATGGCTACAATGAGCAGTTCTTC.

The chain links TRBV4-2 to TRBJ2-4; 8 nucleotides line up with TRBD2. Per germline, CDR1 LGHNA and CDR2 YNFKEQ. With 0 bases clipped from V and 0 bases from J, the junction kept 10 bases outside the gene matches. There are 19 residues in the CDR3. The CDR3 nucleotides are TGTGCCAGCAGCCAAGATCCTCTACTAGCGGCTCTAGCCAAAAACATTCAGTACTTC. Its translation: CASSQDPLLAALAKNIQYF.

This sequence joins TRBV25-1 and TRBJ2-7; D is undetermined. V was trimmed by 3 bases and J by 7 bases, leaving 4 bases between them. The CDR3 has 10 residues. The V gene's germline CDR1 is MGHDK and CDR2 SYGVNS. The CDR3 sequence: CASSETEQYF. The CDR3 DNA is TGTGCCAGCAGTGAGACGGAGCAGTACTTC.

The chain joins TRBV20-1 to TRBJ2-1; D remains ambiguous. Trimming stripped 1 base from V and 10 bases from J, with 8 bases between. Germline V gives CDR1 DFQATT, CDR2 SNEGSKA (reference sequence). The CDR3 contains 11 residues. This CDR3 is CSARVEGEQFF. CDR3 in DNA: TGCAGTGCTAGAGTAGAAGGGGAGCAGTTCTTC.

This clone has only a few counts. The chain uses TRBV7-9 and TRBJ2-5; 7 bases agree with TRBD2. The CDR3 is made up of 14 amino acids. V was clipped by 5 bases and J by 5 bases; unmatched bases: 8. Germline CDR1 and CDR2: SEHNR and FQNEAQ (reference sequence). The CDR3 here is CASSIGAAGETQYF. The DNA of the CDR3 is TGTGCCAGCAGCATTGGGGCAGCGGGGGAGACCCAGTACTTC.

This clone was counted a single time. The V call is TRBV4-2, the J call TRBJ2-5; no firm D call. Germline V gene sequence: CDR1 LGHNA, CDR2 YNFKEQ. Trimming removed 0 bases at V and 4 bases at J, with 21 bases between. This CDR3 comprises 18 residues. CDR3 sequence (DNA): TGTGCCAGCAGCCAAGATGCACGTTTGGCAGGCCTGGCAGAGACCCAGTACTTC. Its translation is CASSQDARLAGLAETQYF.

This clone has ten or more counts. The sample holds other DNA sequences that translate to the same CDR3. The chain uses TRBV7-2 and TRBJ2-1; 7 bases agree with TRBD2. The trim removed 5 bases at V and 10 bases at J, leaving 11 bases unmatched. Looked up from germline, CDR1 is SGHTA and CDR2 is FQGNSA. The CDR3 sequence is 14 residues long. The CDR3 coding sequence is TGTGCCAGCAGCCTGGGGACTACCTTAACAGAGCAGTTCTTC. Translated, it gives CASSLGTTLTEQFF.

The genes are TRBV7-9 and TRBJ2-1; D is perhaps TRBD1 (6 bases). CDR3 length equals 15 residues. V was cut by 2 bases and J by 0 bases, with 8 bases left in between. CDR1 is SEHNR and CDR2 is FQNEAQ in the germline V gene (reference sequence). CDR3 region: CASSLQDSSYNEQFF. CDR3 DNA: TGTGCCAGCAGCTTACAGGACAGCTCCTACAATGAGCAGTTCTTC.

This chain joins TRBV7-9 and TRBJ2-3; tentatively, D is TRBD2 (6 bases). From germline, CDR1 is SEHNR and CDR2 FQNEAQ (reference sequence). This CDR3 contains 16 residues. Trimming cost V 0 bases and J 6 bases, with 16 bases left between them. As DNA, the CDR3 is TGTGCCAGCAGCTTAGCTTTAGGGGCCGGAGGGGATACGCAGTATTTT. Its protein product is CASSLALGAGGDTQYF.